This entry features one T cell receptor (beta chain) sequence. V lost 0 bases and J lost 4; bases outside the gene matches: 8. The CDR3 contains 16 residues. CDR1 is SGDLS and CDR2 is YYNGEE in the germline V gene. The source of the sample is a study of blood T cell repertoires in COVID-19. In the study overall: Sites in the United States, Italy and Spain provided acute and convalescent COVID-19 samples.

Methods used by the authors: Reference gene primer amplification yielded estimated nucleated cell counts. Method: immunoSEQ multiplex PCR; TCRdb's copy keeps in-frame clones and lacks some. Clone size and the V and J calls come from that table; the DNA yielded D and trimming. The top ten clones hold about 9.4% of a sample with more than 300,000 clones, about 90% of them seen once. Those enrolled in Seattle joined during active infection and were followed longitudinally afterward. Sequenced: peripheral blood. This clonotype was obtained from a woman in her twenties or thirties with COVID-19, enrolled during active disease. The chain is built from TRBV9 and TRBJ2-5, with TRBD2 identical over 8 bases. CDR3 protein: CASSVDGTSPPETQYF. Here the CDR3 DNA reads TGTGCCAGCAGCGTAGATGGGACTAGTCCCCCAGAGACCCAGTACTTC.